These T cell receptor beta chains were read from a single sample in a study of OX40 agonist ivuxolimab in advanced cancers. TCRdb's table, derived via immunoSEQ multiplex PCR, lists solely in-frame clones and lacks some. The top ten hold under 15% of the sample, which has around 65,000 clones, almost 95% seen once. Here the sequenced sample was CD4+ or CD8+ T cells sorted from blood, taken in a trial of the OX40 agonist ivuxolimab. The receptors originated from an adult with an advanced solid tumor such as melanoma, head and neck, liver or kidney cancer. The CDR3 runs from the conserved cysteine through the conserved F or W. D genes are given only for firm matches. Rows may omit the clone size; those that give it use once, few, many or a size class.

>TRBV6-5|NA|TRBJ2-7|NA
TGTGCCAGCACCTCATTTTTCCACGAGCAGTACTTC
CASTSFFHEQYF
>TRBV7-6|NA|TRBJ2-2|TRBD2
TGTGCCAGCAGCCCTCGGACTAGCACCGGGGAGCTGTTTTTT
CASSPRTSTGELFF
>TRBV7-2|NA|TRBJ2-6|NA
TGTGCCAGCAGCTTAGAGGGGCCCTCTGGGGCCAACGTCCTGACTTTC
CASSLEGPSGANVLTF
>TRBV21-1|medium-sized|TRBJ2-6|NA
TGTGCCAGCAGCACCCTTGAAACTGGGGCCAACGTCCTGACTTTC
CASSTLETGANVLTF
>TRBV6-5|NA|TRBJ2-1|NA
TGTGCCAGCAGTTACTCACAGGGTGAGGTTTACAATGAGCAGTTCTTC
CASSYSQGEVYNEQFF
>TRBV4-1|NA|TRBJ2-7|NA
TGCGCCAGCAGCCAACCCCCAGCCTTCTCCTACGAGCAGTACTTC
CASSQPPAFSYEQYF
>TRBV6-5|NA|TRBJ2-1|NA
TGTGCCAGCAGTTACTCCCATGAGCAGTTCTTC
CASSYSHEQFF
>TRBV13|NA|TRBJ2-7|NA
TGTGCCAGCAGCCGTGGACGGACCTACGAGCAGTACTTC
CASSRGRTYEQYF
>TRBV19|NA|TRBJ2-1|TRBD2
TGTGCCAGTAGTACGCGGACTAGCGGGAGGGCCAATGAGCAGTTCTTC
CASSTRTSGRANEQFF
>TRBV7-9|NA|TRBJ2-7|TRBD2
TGTGCCAGCAGCCCGGGACTAGCGGGGGACCCCTACGAGCAGTACTTC
CASSPGLAGDPYEQYF
>TRBV14|NA|TRBJ2-7|TRBD1
TGTGCCAGCAGCCAAGTGGACAGGGGGCACTACGAGCAGTACTTC
CASSQVDRGHYEQYF
>TRBV5-8|NA|TRBJ1-4|TRBD1
TGTGCCAGCAGCTTGCGTCAGGGGGCTTGGGCTAATGAAAAACTGTTTTTT
CASSLRQGAWANEKLFF
>TRBV27|once|TRBJ2-7|TRBD1
TGTGCCAGCAGTTACACCGGGACAGGCGGGTACGAGCAGTACTTC
CASSYTGTGGYEQYF
>TRBV6-5|NA|TRBJ2-6|NA
TGTGCCAGCAGCCCAGGGTTGCCTGGGGCCAACGTCCTGACTTTC
CASSPGLPGANVLTF
>TRBV7-9|NA|TRBJ1-1|NA
TGTGCCAGCAGCCTAGGGGGGAGCCCTGAAGCTTTCTTT
CASSLGGSPEAFF
>TRBV2|NA|TRBJ2-1|NA
TGTGCCAGCACCCGAGAGGACTCCAATGAGCAGTTCTTC
CASTREDSNEQFF
>TRBV7-3|few|TRBJ1-6|NA
TGTGCCAGCAGCTTAGCAGTGGGGACCTCGTCTAATTCACCCCTCCACTTT
CASSLAVGTSSNSPLHF
>TRBV10-3|NA|TRBJ1-2|NA
TGTGCCATCAGTGAAGTGGCAGACCCGGACTTTCTTGGTGGCTACACCTTC
CAISEVADPDFLGGYTF
>TRBV13|NA|TRBJ1-5|TRBD1
TGTGCCAGCAGCTTGGGACAGGGTAGCAATCAGCCCCAGCATTTT
CASSLGQGSNQPQHF
>TRBV2|NA|TRBJ2-1|TRBD2
TGTGCCAGCAGTTCCCAGCGGGAGCCCTCCTACAATGAGCAGTTCTTC
CASSSQREPSYNEQFF
>TRBV29-1|NA|TRBJ2-5|NA
TGCAGCGTTGAGGGTAAACAAGAGACCCAGTACTTC
CSVEGKQETQYF
>TRBV18|NA|TRBJ2-2|TRBD1
TGTGCCAGCTCAACGTATCTAGACAGGGGAGGCACCGGGGAGCTGTTTTTT
CASSTYLDRGGTGELFF
>TRBV29-1|NA|TRBJ2-7|TRBD2
TGCAGCGGAACTAGCGGGAGTTACGAGCAGTACTTC
CSGTSGSYEQYF
>TRBV7-6|NA|TRBJ1-5|TRBD1
TGTGCCAGCAGCTCAGGGGGGACCAATCAGCCCCAGCATTTT
CASSSGGTNQPQHF
>TRBV5-5|NA|TRBJ2-1|NA
TGTGCCAGCAGCTTGGACCTAGGTATCAACAATGAGCAGTTCTTC
CASSLDLGINNEQFF
>TRBV25-1|NA|TRBJ2-1|TRBD2
TGTGCCAGCAGTCCGGGACTAGCGGGCAATGAGCAGTTCTTC
CASSPGLAGNEQFF
>TRBV6-5|NA|TRBJ1-4|TRBD1
TGTGCCAGCAGTCTGAGGACAGGCCCTAATGAAAAACTGTTTTTT
CASSLRTGPNEKLFF
>TRBV4-1|NA|TRBJ2-7|NA
TGCGCCAGCAGCCAAGAACCGGGACATTTGAGGGACGAGCAGTACTTC
CASSQEPGHLRDEQYF
>TRBV4-1|NA|TRBJ1-6|NA
TGCGCCAGCAGCCAAACAGGGTTCTATAATTCACCCCTCCACTTT
CASSQTGFYNSPLHF
>TRBV4-3|NA|TRBJ2-7|NA
TGCGCCAGCAGCCCTGCCAACTCCTACGAGCAGTACTTC
CASSPANSYEQYF
>TRBV7-9|NA|TRBJ1-3|NA
TGTGCCAGCAGCGCCCAGCAGTCTGGAAACACCATATATTTT
CASSAQQSGNTIYF
>TRBV6-6|NA|TRBJ2-5|NA
TGTGCCAGCAGCCAACAAGGGGAAGAGACCCAGTACTTC
CASSQQGEETQYF
>TRBV4-3|NA|TRBJ1-2|NA
TGCGCCAGCAGCCAAGAGTGGGGAGAGGCGTCCTATGGCTACACCTTC
CASSQEWGEASYGYTF
>TRBV5-4|NA|TRBJ2-2|TRBD2
TGTGCCAGCAGCTTGGCTAGCGGGGGGGCCTACACCGGGGAGCTGTTTTTT
CASSLASGGAYTGELFF
>TRBV6-1|NA|TRBJ2-3|TRBD2
TGTGCCAGTTACGAGGCTAGCGGATTCACAGATACGCAGTATTTT
CASYEASGFTDTQYF
>TRBV2|NA|TRBJ1-2|NA
TGTGCCAGCAGACCTGGGCAGGGTCGGGGCTACACCTTC
CASRPGQGRGYTF
>TRBV11-1|NA|TRBJ1-1|TRBD1
TGTGCCAGCAGCCCCCACAGGGGGCCCACTGAAGCTTTCTTT
CASSPHRGPTEAFF
>TRBV10-2|few|TRBJ1-1|NA
TGCGCCAGCAGTGGACAGAACACTGAAGCTTTCTTT
CASSGQNTEAFF
>TRBV6-5|NA|TRBJ2-3|NA
TGTGCCAGCAGTACTACGGACTACCTCACAGATACGCAGTATTTT
CASSTTDYLTDTQYF
>TRBV7-9|NA|TRBJ2-3|TRBD2
TGTGCCAGCAGCTTTCCAGGACTAGCTGGCACAGATACGCAGTATTTT
CASSFPGLAGTDTQYF
>TRBV19|NA|TRBJ2-7|NA
TGTGCCAGTAGTATAGCGTACGGGCAGGGGAGCGAGCAGTACTTC
CASSIAYGQGSEQYF
>TRBV7-6|NA|TRBJ1-1|NA
TGTGCCAGCAGGCCGGGGTTTAACACTGAAGCTTTCTTT
CASRPGFNTEAFF